Presented here are 32 T cell receptor beta chains from one specimen sequenced in a study of T cells after yellow fever vaccination. One entry per CDR3 protein results from TCRdb running MiXCR on the 5' RACE reads. Found here are around 400,000 distinct CDR3 sequences, approximately 10% of them singletons; the top ten hold around 20%. This specimen was PBMCs, taken on the day of the first yellow fever vaccination. Source of these receptors: a young man who received the YFV17D yellow fever vaccine.

This clonotype was counted only a few times. The DNA is omitted, as the CDR3 cannot be located on it reliably, and the CDR3 follows TCRdb's listing. The chain recombines TRBV12-3 or TRBV12-4 with TRBJ2-5; no check of the table's D call, TRBD1, against the DNA was made. The CDR3 adds up to 11 amino acids, both ends counted. CDR3 loop: CASSFGSGAIF.

The sample holds a few counts of this clonotype. The chain has TRBV5-5 and TRBJ2-1; D unclear. Trimming shortened V by 2 bases and J by 10 bases, and 19 bases separated the two germline ends. The CDR3 covers 15 residues. The germline CDR1 and CDR2 sequences are SGHKS and YYEKEE (reference sequence). CDR3 region: CASSFGPPGLREQFF. DNA for the CDR3: TGTGCCAGCAGCTTCGGACCTCCAGGTCTTCGGGAGCAGTTCTTC.

This clonotype turned up a few times. V gene TRBV6-1 combines with J gene TRBJ1-2; D remains unclear. The CDR3 loop spans 13 amino acids. Germline V gene data show CDR1 as MNHNS and CDR2 as SASEGT. Deletions cut 4 bases from V and 5 bases from J, with 11 bases between. This CDR3 is CASSGQRLYGYTF. In nucleotides, the CDR3 is TGTGCCAGCAGTGGGCAGAGATTATATGGCTACACCTTC.

This clonotype was found a few times. The V gene is TRBV7-9, the J gene TRBJ1-2; 9 nucleotides line up with TRBD1. The trim removed 5 bases at V and 6 bases at J, leaving 10 bases unmatched. The CDR3 sequence is 15 residues long. Germline CDR1 SEHNR, CDR2 FQNEAQ (reference sequence). This CDR3 reads CASSLRWTGENGYTF. The CDR3 DNA reads as TGTGCCAGCAGCCTCAGATGGACAGGGGAGAATGGCTACACCTTC.

The table lists this clonotype with a few counts. This chain connects TRBV12-3 or TRBV12-4 to TRBJ2-3, with unresolved D. Trimming left V 2 bases short and J 8 bases short, with 8 bases between. The CDR3 loop spans 12 amino acids. The chain's CDR3 is CASSLTVATQYF. DNA for the CDR3: TGTGCCAGCAGTTTAACCGTGGCTACGCAGTATTTT.

This rearrangement joins TRBV29-1 to TRBJ2-1; D possibly corresponds to TRBD1 (5 bases). The CDR3 is 13 residues long. CDR1 and CDR2 from the germline V gene are SQVTM and ANQGSEA. V lost 7 bases and J lost 0, with 10 bases in between. The CDR3 DNA follows: TGCAGCGCCAGGGTTAGCTCCTACAATGAGCAGTTCTTC. Protein sequence: CSARVSSYNEQFF.

The table lists this clonotype with a few counts. V and J are TRBV6-2 or TRBV6-3 and TRBJ1-5; the D is unclear. Trimming removed 0 bases from V and 5 bases from J, with 8 bases in between. CDR3 length: 14 amino acids. The germline gives CDR1 MNHEY, CDR2 SVGEGT. The CDR3 nucleotides read TGTGCCAGCAGTTACTCGGGAGGATATCAGCCCCAGCATTTT. As protein: CASSYSGGYQPQHF.

The rearrangement uses TRBV12-3 or TRBV12-4 and TRBJ2-5; a possible D gene is TRBD2 (6 bases). V shed 5 bases and J shed 0 bases, with 7 bases lying between them. The CDR3 spans 13 residues. Written as DNA, the CDR3 is TGTGCCAGCAGTGGGGGGTACCAAGAGACCCAGTACTTC. It encodes CASSGGYQETQYF.

This clonotype was seen a few times. The chain links TRBV5-4 to TRBJ2-7; D tentatively reads TRBD1 or TRBD2 (6 bases each). Germline CDR1 and CDR2: SGHNT and YYREEE (reference sequence). The CDR3 is 14 residues long. The V end was cut by 5 bases, the J end by 2 bases, with 14 bases between. The DNA for the CDR3 is TGTGCCAGCAGGCCCACGGGGGCCCCCTACGAGCAGTACTTC. Translated: CASRPTGAPYEQYF.

A few counts support this clonotype. The gene calls are TRBV9 and TRBJ2-5; 11 nucleotides match TRBD2. Germline trimming cut 3 bases from V and 4 bases from J; bases unmatched to any gene: 8. The germline CDR1 and CDR2 sequences are SGDLS and YYNGEE. The CDR3 sequence is 16 residues long. The CDR3 nucleotides read TGTGCCAGCAGCGGACCTATAGCGGGGGGGAGAGAGACCCAGTACTTC. It codes for CASSGPIAGGRETQYF. The complete variable domain, with remaining parts taken from reference TRBV9 and TRBJ2-5, reads DSGVTQTPKHLITATGQRVTLRCSPRSGDLSVYWYQQSLDQGLQFLIQYYNGEERAKGNILERFSAQQFPDLHSELNLSSLELGDSALYFCASSGPIAGGRETQYFGPGTRLLVL.

This clonotype was seen a few times. V usage is TRBV7-2 and J usage is TRBJ2-1, with TRBD2 matching 7 bases. Trimming cost V 5 bases and J 4 bases; bases outside gene matches: 8. Germline loops: CDR1 SGHTA, CDR2 FQGNSA. The CDR3 covers 15 residues. CDR3 DNA sequence: TGTGCCAGCAGCCCACGACCGGGACTATACAATGAGCAGTTCTTC. Its translation is CASSPRPGLYNEQFF.

In the case of this clonotype: A junction boundary mismatches the germline segment, possibly from a read error. This chain joins TRBV5-1 and TRBJ1-4; D is possibly TRBD1 (5 bases). The CDR3 runs to 16 residues. From germline, CDR1 is SGHRS and CDR2 YFSETQ. The CDR3 DNA sequence: TGCGCCTGCAGGGACTCCCCTGAAGCAACTAATGAAAAACTGTTTTTT. It codes for CACRDSPEATNEKLFF.

This clonotype turned up a few times. The genes are TRBV5-6 and TRBJ1-5, with a tentative D call TRBD1 (6 bases). Per germline, CDR1 SGHDT and CDR2 YYEEEE. V was shortened by 5 bases and J by 6 bases, with 12 bases between the two germline ends. This CDR3 is 13 amino acids long. Here the CDR3 DNA reads TGTGCCAGCAGTCAGGGGAGCTTTCAGCCCCAGCATTTT. This codes for CASSQGSFQPQHF.

CDR3 loop: CASSRTSGPITDTQYF. In DNA form, the CDR3 reads TGTGCCAGCAGCCGGACTAGCGGACCTATCACAGATACGCAGTATTTT. The gene calls are TRBV6-2 or TRBV6-3 and TRBJ2-3, with 10 positions matching TRBD2. The CDR3 runs to 16 residues. V lost 6 bases and J lost 2; bases outside the gene matches: 8. The V gene's germline CDR1 is MNHEY and CDR2 SVGEGT.

The V and J genes are TRBV7-9 and TRBJ1-1; 7 positions agree with TRBD1. The junction had 10 bases not matched to a gene; V was cut back by 5 bases and J by 1 base. The CDR3 contains 16 residues. Germline V gives CDR1 SEHNR, CDR2 FQNEAQ (reference sequence). The CDR3 here is CASSLGQVQWNTEAFF. In DNA, the CDR3 is TGTGCCAGCAGCCTAGGACAGGTACAATGGAACACTGAAGCTTTCTTT.

J is TRBJ1-4 and V is TRBV5-6, with D hard to call. The CDR3 spans 14 residues. V was cut by 3 bases and J by 8 bases, with 14 bases left in between. Germline V gene data show CDR1 as SGHDT and CDR2 as YYEEEE. CDR3 coding DNA: TGTGCCAGCAGCTCCAAGGGTGTAAGGGAAAAACTGTTTTTT. Translated, it gives CASSSKGVREKLFF.

This clonotype was seen at least ten times. The J gene is TRBJ1-6, the V gene TRBV20-1, with TRBD1 identical over 10 bases. Unmatched junction bases numbered 4, after V lost 6 bases and J lost 8 bases. This CDR3 spans 13 amino acids. Germline V CDR1 and CDR2: DFQATT, SNEGSKA (reference sequence). As DNA, the CDR3 is TGCAGTGCGACCGGGACAGGGGATTCACCCCTCCACTTT. It encodes CSATGTGDSPLHF.

The chain carries TRBV4-3 and TRBJ1-1; perhaps TRBD1 as D (5 bases). The CDR3 length is 17 residues. The germline gives CDR1 LGHNA, CDR2 YSLEER. V lost 0 bases, J lost 4 bases, and 18 bases lay in between. The CDR3 sequence: CASSQDSMAGLATEAFF. CDR3 nucleotide sequence: TGCGCCAGCAGCCAAGATAGTATGGCAGGGCTAGCCACTGAAGCTTTCTTT.

In its sample, this clonotype was seen a few times. This sequence joins TRBV7-8 and TRBJ2-7, with a weak D call TRBD2 (5 bases). CDR1 is SGHVS and CDR2 is FQNEAQ in the germline V gene. CDR3 size: 13 residues. Trimming took off 3 bases at V and 4 bases at J, with 10 bases between the two ends. This CDR3 is CASSFPGVYEQYV. As DNA, the CDR3 is TGTGCCAGCAGCTTCCCCGGGGTTTACGAGCAGTACGTC.

The V call is TRBV7-8, the J call TRBJ2-1; weak D call: TRBD2 (5 bases). The CDR3 is 15 residues long. CDR1 and CDR2 from the germline V gene are SGHVS and FQNEAQ. Trimming cost V 5 bases and J 2 bases, with 13 bases left between them. CDR3: CASSTGWTTYNEQFF. Here the CDR3 DNA reads TGTGCCAGCAGCACGGGGTGGACGACCTACAATGAGCAGTTCTTC.

This sequence joins TRBV14 and TRBJ2-7, with 10 bases lining up with TRBD2. CDR1 and CDR2 from the germline V gene are SGHDN and FVKESK. The CDR3 is 14 residues long. V gave up 6 bases and J gave up 1 base; unmatched junction bases: 3. The chain's CDR3 is CASRRAGGSYEQYF. The CDR3 nucleotides are TGTGCCAGCAGACGAGCGGGGGGGTCCTACGAGCAGTACTTC.

This clonotype was found a few times. V and J are TRBV15 and TRBJ1-2; D is uncertain. The CDR3 loop spans 14 amino acids. Germline CDR1 and CDR2: LNHNV and YYDKDF (reference sequence). V was shortened by 0 bases and J by 5 bases, with 10 bases between the two germline ends. The CDR3 DNA sequence: TGTGCCACCAGCAGAGACAGGTTATCATATGGCTACACCTTC. Protein sequence: CATSRDRLSYGYTF.

This clonotype was picked up a small number of times. J is TRBJ1-4 and V is TRBV6-5, with unresolved D. V was trimmed by 4 bases and J by 3 bases, leaving 12 bases between them. The germline V gene encodes CDR1 MNHEY and CDR2 SVGAGI. This CDR3 contains 15 residues. CDR3 loop: CASSSYEIANEKLFF. The CDR3 nucleotides are TGTGCCAGCAGTTCCTACGAGATAGCTAATGAAAAACTGTTTTTT.

The chain links TRBV4-3 to TRBJ1-2; D possibly corresponds to TRBD1 (6 bases). V was clipped by 0 bases and J by 4 bases, with 18 bases between them. Germline CDR1 LGHNA, CDR2 YSLEER. The CDR3 length is 17 residues. In DNA form, the CDR3 reads TGCGCCAGCAGCCAAGATACAGGGTTATTTCGGCCCTATGGCTACACCTTC. It encodes CASSQDTGLFRPYGYTF.

This clonotype was observed many times. This chain links TRBV7-2 with TRBJ1-1; D possibly corresponds to TRBD1 (6 bases). The germline V gene has CDR1 SGHTA and CDR2 FQGNSA. The CDR3 covers 12 residues. The germline V and J ends were trimmed by 2 bases and 13 bases, with 14 bases remaining between them. The CDR3 nucleotides read TGTGCCAGCAGCTTAACAGGGTACGACGGTTTCTTT. This translates into CASSLTGYDGFF.

The rearrangement joins TRBV6-2 or TRBV6-3 to TRBJ2-5, with D maybe TRBD1 (5 bases). The CDR3 spans 14 residues. Germline CDR1 and CDR2: MNHEY and SVGEGT. Trimming shortened V by 8 bases and J by 1 base, and 14 bases separated the two germline ends. CDR3 sequence: CASVPQGSQETQYF. The CDR3 DNA follows: TGTGCCAGCGTACCCCAGGGCAGCCAAGAGACCCAGTACTTC.

The CDR3 is CASIRTSGGTDTQYF. As DNA, the CDR3 is TGTGCCAGTATTAGGACTAGCGGGGGCACAGATACGCAGTATTTT. The V and J genes are TRBV19 and TRBJ2-3; 12 positions agree with TRBD2. The CDR3 is 15 amino acids. Losses at the gene ends were 7 bases for V and 1 base for J; bases not matched to a gene: 3. Germline values: CDR1 LNHDA, CDR2 SQIVND (reference sequence).

The gene calls are TRBV20-1 and TRBJ1-3; D remains unclear. Germline loops: CDR1 DFQATT, CDR2 SNEGSKA (reference sequence). The CDR3 loop spans 13 amino acids. V shed 3 bases and J shed 4 bases, with 10 bases lying between them. CDR3 sequence: CSARRQTGNTIYF. The CDR3 bases are TGCAGTGCTAGGAGGCAGACAGGAAACACCATATATTTT.

This chain connects TRBV20-1 to TRBJ2-5, with 7 positions matching TRBD1. CDR1 is DFQATT and CDR2 is SNEGSKA in the germline V gene (reference sequence). V lost 5 bases to trimming and J lost 0 bases; unmatched junction nucleotides: 6. The CDR3 has 14 amino acids. The CDR3 is CSALPDRDQETQYF. The CDR3 DNA reads as TGCAGTGCTCTCCCCGACAGGGACCAAGAGACCCAGTACTTC.

This clonotype appeared a few times. The rearrangement joins TRBV20-1 to TRBJ2-1, with 10 nucleotides matching TRBD2. The CDR3 has 15 residues. After removal of 4 bases from V and 3 bases from J, the junction contained 6 bases not matched to a gene. Germline-derived CDR1 and CDR2 are DFQATT and SNEGSKA (reference sequence). CDR3 in DNA: TGCAGTGCTAATAGCGGGGGGCTAAACTACAATGAGCAGTTCTTC. Its protein product is CSANSGGLNYNEQFF.

This clonotype appeared a few times. The gene calls are TRBV9 and TRBJ2-5; 7 nucleotides line up with TRBD1. The CDR3 has 13 residues. Trimming cost V 3 bases and J 7 bases; bases outside gene matches: 6. The V gene's germline CDR1 is SGDLS and CDR2 YYNGEE. CDR3 region: CASSGDSAGTQYF. The DNA of the CDR3 is TGTGCCAGCAGCGGGGACAGTGCTGGGACCCAGTACTTC.

This clonotype was seen only a few times. V and J are TRBV12-3 or TRBV12-4 and TRBJ1-2; TRBD1 matches 11 bases. J gave up 5 bases and V 6 bases, and 11 bases lay outside the gene matches. This CDR3 region has 16 residues. This CDR3 is CASRTYRDRGLYGYTF. CDR3 sequence (DNA): TGTGCCAGCAGAACTTACAGGGACAGGGGGTTGTATGGCTACACCTTC.